The subject of this entry is one TCR beta chain. Original processing notes: Nucleated cell number was recorded as an estimate derived from reference gene primer amplification. The assay was immunoSEQ multiplex PCR, and TCRdb's table has in-frame clones only and misses some. That table furnishes V, J and clone size, whereas the DNA furnished D and trimming. The sample records under 250,000 clones, roughly 85% being singletons. Enrolled through a virtual design, the participants were between roughly 18 and 89 years of age and came from around 25 US areas. Clinical history as reported by participants underpinned cohort assignment. The sample belongs to a study of blood T cell repertoires in COVID-19. Study context: PBMCs, B-cell-depleted T cells, or T cells were the source of the cDNA or gDNA that made up the material.

The V and J ends lost 4 bases and 8 bases respectively, with 14 bases between them. Germline CDR1 and CDR2: SGHTA and FQGNSA. The CDR3 has 13 residues. The source material was PBMCs or T cells enriched from blood (not recorded which). The sequence derives from a woman in her fifties or sixties with acute COVID-19. The V gene is TRBV7-2, the J gene TRBJ1-2; maybe TRBD1 (5 bases). CDR3 bases: TGTGCCAGCAGCTGGGGAGGGGTTGGAGGCTACACCTTC. The encoded protein is CASSWGGVGGYTF.